One sample yielded the 10 T cell receptor beta chains listed below, sequenced in a study of blood T cells in healthy people across ages. The second PCR ran about 7 to 12 cycles with a sample-barcoded 5' primer and J-beta primers. MiXCR, run by TCRdb on the 5' RACE reads, gives a single entry per CDR3 protein. This sample has about 780,000 distinct CDR3 sequences, with around 50% found just once. What was sequenced was blood. The receptors stem from a man older than 75 in good health.

This chain joins TRBV5-1 and TRBJ2-7, with 10 bases that match TRBD2. This CDR3 contains 14 residues. Losses at the gene ends were 3 bases for V and 7 bases for J; bases not matched to a gene: 7. From germline, CDR1 is SGHRS and CDR2 YFSETQ. The CDR3 DNA reads TGCGCCAGCAGCTCGCTAGCGGGAGCGAATGAGCAGTACTTC. Protein product: CASSSLAGANEQYF.

This clonotype was seen a few times. The rearrangement uses TRBV20-1 and TRBJ2-5, with D possibly TRBD2 on 5 matching bases. The germline V and J ends were trimmed by 4 bases and 9 bases, with 15 bases remaining between them. In germline, CDR1 is DFQATT, CDR2 SNEGSKA (reference sequence). CDR3 length equals 12 residues. CDR3: CSAMRTRGAQYF. DNA for the CDR3: TGCAGTGCTATGAGGACTCGAGGTGCCCAGTACTTC.

This clonotype was detected ten times or more. J is TRBJ2-5 and V is TRBV29-1; no reliable D call. Germline loops: CDR1 SQVTM, CDR2 ANQGSEA. The CDR3 has 12 amino acids. Deletions cut 4 bases from V and 3 bases from J, with 9 bases between. The CDR3 spells CSVGAWEETQYF. For the CDR3, the DNA is TGCAGCGTTGGAGCCTGGGAAGAGACCCAGTACTTC.

The V call is TRBV9, the J call TRBJ1-1; D is unresolved. Trimming shortened V by 0 bases and J by 4 bases, and 10 bases separated the two germline ends. The CDR3 covers 14 residues. Germline CDR1 reads SGDLS; CDR2 reads YYNGEE. CDR3 sequence: CASSVVLGPTEAFF. In DNA, the CDR3 is TGTGCCAGCAGCGTAGTTTTAGGGCCCACTGAAGCTTTCTTT. Using reference TRBV9 and TRBJ1-1 for the parts outside the CDR3, the full variable domain is DSGVTQTPKHLITATGQRVTLRCSPRSGDLSVYWYQQSLDQGLQFLIQYYNGEERAKGNILERFSAQQFPDLHSELNLSSLELGDSALYFCASSVVLGPTEAFFGQGTRLTVV.

The J gene is TRBJ1-3, the V gene TRBV12-3 or TRBV12-4; D is uncertain. V was clipped by 7 bases and J by 3 bases, with 16 bases between them. This CDR3 has 15 residues. The CDR3 spells CASTLPHGDGNTIYF. The DNA of the CDR3 is TGTGCCAGCACTCTACCCCACGGAGATGGAAACACCATATATTTT.

This clonotype was detected a few times. The CDR3 is CASSLGQVPYNEQFF. CDR3 in DNA: TGTGCCAGCAGCTTAGGTCAGGTCCCCTACAATGAGCAGTTCTTC. The chain links TRBV7-2 to TRBJ2-1; unclear D gene. Trimming took 1 base from V and 2 from J, leaving 9 bases between them. Germline V lookup: CDR1 SGHTA, CDR2 FQGNSA. This CDR3 is built from 15 residues.

A remark on this clonotype: Being one base from a much bigger clone, this may be a read error. The chain employs TRBV4-3 and TRBJ2-1; D is unresolved. The V gene lost 1 base and the J gene lost 5 bases, with 12 bases spanning the gap. The germline gives CDR1 LGHNA, CDR2 YSLEER. The CDR3 is 15 residues long. This CDR3 reads CASSQGRDRNNEQFF. DNA of the CDR3: TGCGCCAGCAGCCAAGGACGAGACCGGAACAATGAGCAGTTCTTC.

Concerning this clonotype: Germline is not matched at one junction end, which may reflect a read error. This sequence joins TRBV7-2 and TRBJ2-5; a possible D gene is TRBD2 (6 bases). The CDR3 has 16 amino acids. Germline-derived CDR1 and CDR2 are SGHTA and FQGNSA. In DNA, the CDR3 is TGTGCCGGCAGCGGTGGGGGAGGCCTATCCCAAGAGACCCAGTACTTC. Its protein is CAGSGGGGLSQETQYF. Full variable domain (remainder filled in from reference TRBV7-2 and TRBJ2-5): GAGVSQSPSNKVTEKGKDVELRCDPISGHTALYWYRQSLGQGLEFLIYFQGNSAPDKSGLPSDRFSAERTGGSVSTLTIQRTQQEDSAVYLCAGSGGGGLSQETQYFGPGTRLLVL.

This clonotype was recorded a few times. V is TRBV7-9 and J is TRBJ2-3; D is unresolved. Germline assignment: CDR1 SEHNR and CDR2 FQNEAQ (reference sequence). The CDR3 sequence is 13 residues long. V shed 4 bases and J shed 4 bases, with 9 bases lying between them. In nucleotides, the CDR3 is TGTGCCAGCAGCTCAGTAGGTCCAGATACGCAGTATTTT. It codes for CASSSVGPDTQYF.

There are a few counts of this clonotype. The chain combines TRBV28 with TRBJ2-1; 8 bases agree with TRBD1. The CDR3 spans 14 residues. Germline V gene sequence: CDR1 MDHEN, CDR2 SYDVKM. After removal of 4 bases from V and 9 bases from J, the junction contained 8 bases not matched to a gene. The chain's CDR3 is CASSSGQGFGEQFF. The CDR3 nucleotides are TGTGCCAGCAGTTCTGGACAGGGATTCGGTGAGCAGTTCTTC.